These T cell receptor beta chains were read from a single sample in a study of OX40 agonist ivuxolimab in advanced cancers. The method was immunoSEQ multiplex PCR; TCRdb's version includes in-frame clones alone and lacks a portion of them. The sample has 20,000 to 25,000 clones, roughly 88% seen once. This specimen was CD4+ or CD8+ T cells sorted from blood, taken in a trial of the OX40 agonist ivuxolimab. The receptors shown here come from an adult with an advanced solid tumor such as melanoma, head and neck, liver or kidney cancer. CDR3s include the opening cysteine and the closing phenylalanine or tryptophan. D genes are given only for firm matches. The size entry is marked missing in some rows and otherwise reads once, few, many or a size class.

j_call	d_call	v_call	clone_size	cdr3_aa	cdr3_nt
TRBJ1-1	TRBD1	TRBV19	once	CASSPIFGQVPSGAFF	TGTGCCAGTAGTCCCATCTTCGGACAGGTCCCCTCGGGAGCTTTCTTT
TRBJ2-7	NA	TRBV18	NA	CASSPTDNEQYF	TGTGCCAGCTCACCCACAGATAATGAGCAGTACTTC
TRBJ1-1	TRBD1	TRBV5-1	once	CASSLTRDRGATRNTEAFF	TGCGCCAGCAGCTTGACCCGGGACAGGGGCGCCACAAGGAACACTGAAGCTTTCTTT
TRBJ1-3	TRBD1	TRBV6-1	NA	CASRIDRGDGNTIYF	TGTGCCAGCAGGATAGACAGGGGTGATGGAAACACCATATATTTT
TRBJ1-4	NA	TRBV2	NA	CASIKPRLGEKLFF	TGTGCCAGCATCAAGCCGCGTCTTGGTGAAAAACTGTTTTTT
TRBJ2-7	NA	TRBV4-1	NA	CASSQDAGSEQYF	TGCGCCAGCAGCCAAGATGCGGGTAGCGAGCAGTACTTC
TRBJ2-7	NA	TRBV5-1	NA	CASSSNGQQRVYEQYF	TGCGCCAGCAGCTCTAATGGACAGCAACGAGTCTACGAGCAGTACTTC
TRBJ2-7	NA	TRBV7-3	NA	CASSLWQGYEQYF	TGTGCCAGCAGCTTATGGCAGGGCTACGAGCAGTACTTC
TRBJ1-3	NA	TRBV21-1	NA	CASSSDKQGCAKENTIYF	TGTGCCAGCAGCAGCGACAAACAGGGTTGTGCTAAGGAAAACACCATATATTTT
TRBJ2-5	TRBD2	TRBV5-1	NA	CASPTDGGRYETQYF	TGCGCCAGCCCCACTGATGGCGGGAGGTATGAGACCCAGTACTTC